These T cell receptor beta chains were read from a single sample in a study of T cells in Graves' hyperthyroidism and ophthalmopathy. Each CDR3 protein is one row after TCRdb ran MiXCR on the multiplex PCR reads. This table has about 370,000 distinct CDR3 sequences, about 15% appearing once. The specimen sequenced was blood. The receptors originated from a woman in her fifties or sixties with Graves' ophthalmopathy. The CDR3 runs from the conserved cysteine through the conserved F or W. The D gene is left open where the match is weak. Some rows have no size entry. The others give once, few or many, or a class for an expanded clone.

J gene: TRBJ1-1; clone size: .; V gene: TRBV5-1; D gene: TRBD1; CDR3 protein: CASSLGQGVRNTVAFF; CDR3 DNA: TGCGCCAGCAGCTTGGGACAGGGAGTGCGGAACACTGTAGCTTTCTTT
J gene: TRBJ2-2; clone size: few; V gene: TRBV7-9; D gene: TRBD2; CDR3 protein: CASRPPSGRAITGELFF; CDR3 DNA: TGTGCCAGCCGCCCCCCTAGCGGGAGGGCCATCACCGGGGAGCTGTTTTTT
J gene: TRBJ2-1; clone size: many; V gene: TRBV11-2; D gene: TRBD1; CDR3 protein: CASSSKTGVIYNEQFF; CDR3 DNA: TGTGCCAGCAGCTCTAAAACAGGGGTTATCTACAATGAGCAGTTCTTC
J gene: TRBJ1-1; clone size: many; V gene: TRBV19; D gene: TRBD1; CDR3 protein: CASSSRTGGNTEAFF; CDR3 DNA: TGTGCCAGTAGTTCTCGGACAGGGGGGAACACTGAAGCTTTCTTT
J gene: TRBJ2-7; clone size: many; V gene: TRBV3-1; D gene: TRBD2; CDR3 protein: CASSPNREGSEQYF; CDR3 DNA: TGTGCCAGCAGCCCCAACCGGGAGGGAAGTGAGCAGTACTTC
J gene: TRBJ2-3; clone size: .; V gene: TRBV20-1; D gene: TRBD2; CDR3 protein: CSALLRSSGRTGPDTQYF; CDR3 DNA: TGCAGTGCCCTCTTGAGGTCTAGCGGGAGGACCGGGCCAGATACGCAGTATTTT
J gene: TRBJ2-5; clone size: many; V gene: TRBV11-2; D gene: .; CDR3 protein: CASSFTANQETQYF; CDR3 DNA: TGTGCCAGCAGCTTTACGGCCAACCAAGAGACCCAGTACTTC
J gene: TRBJ2-1; clone size: .; V gene: TRBV12-3/TRBV12-4; D gene: .; CDR3 protein: CASSPVLYNEQFF; CDR3 DNA: TGTGCCAGCAGTCCTGTCTTGTACAATGAGCAGTTCTTC
J gene: TRBJ1-1; clone size: .; V gene: TRBV12-3/TRBV12-4; D gene: .; CDR3 protein: CASSFGYSTEAFF; CDR3 DNA: TGTGCCAGCAGTTTCGGGTATAGCACTGAAGCTTTCTTT
J gene: TRBJ2-1; clone size: many; V gene: TRBV28; D gene: .; CDR3 protein: CASSLSREQFF; CDR3 DNA: TGCGCCAGCAGCTTGTCTCGTGAGCAGTTCTTC
J gene: TRBJ2-3; clone size: many; V gene: TRBV5-1; D gene: .; CDR3 protein: CASSLDRGRDYNTQYF; CDR3 DNA: TGCGCCAGCAGCTTGGATCGCGGGCGGGATTACAATACGCAGTATTTT
J gene: TRBJ2-5; clone size: .; V gene: TRBV28; D gene: TRBD2; CDR3 protein: CASSSGLAGVVTQYF; CDR3 DNA: TGTGCCAGCAGTTCGGGACTAGCGGGAGTGGTGACCCAGTACTTC
J gene: TRBJ2-3; clone size: many; V gene: TRBV3-1; D gene: .; CDR3 protein: CASSQSDTQYF; CDR3 DNA: TGTGCCAGCAGCCAATCAGATACGCAGTATTTT
J gene: TRBJ2-1; clone size: few; V gene: TRBV27; D gene: TRBD1; CDR3 protein: CASSFNGQEYNEQFF; CDR3 DNA: TGTGCCAGCAGTTTCAATGGACAGGAGTACAATGAGCAGTTCTTC
J gene: TRBJ2-5; clone size: .; V gene: TRBV5-8; D gene: .; CDR3 protein: CASSLEVARTREETQYF; CDR3 DNA: TGTGCCAGCAGCTTGGAGGTTGCCAGGACCCGGGAGGAGACCCAGTACTTC
J gene: TRBJ2-7; clone size: .; V gene: TRBV27; D gene: .; CDR3 protein: CASSISGIPYEQYF; CDR3 DNA: TGTGCCAGCAGTATATCAGGGATCCCCTACGAGCAGTACTTC
J gene: TRBJ1-2; clone size: few; V gene: TRBV28; D gene: TRBD1; CDR3 protein: CATTTGYGYTF; CDR3 DNA: TGTGCCACTACGACAGGGTATGGCTACACCTTC
J gene: TRBJ2-7; clone size: .; V gene: TRBV6-2/TRBV6-3; D gene: TRBD1; CDR3 protein: CASSRQGRGSYEQYF; CDR3 DNA: TGTGCCAGCAGCCGACAGGGTCGGGGCTCCTACGAGCAGTACTTC
J gene: TRBJ2-2; clone size: few; V gene: TRBV7-2; D gene: TRBD2; CDR3 protein: CASSHPTSANTGELFF; CDR3 DNA: TGTGCCAGCAGCCATCCAACTAGCGCGAACACCGGGGAGCTGTTTTTT
J gene: TRBJ2-7; clone size: .; V gene: TRBV20-1; D gene: .; CDR3 protein: CSASKRAAYEQYF; CDR3 DNA: TGCAGTGCCAGCAAGCGGGCCGCCTACGAGCAGTACTTC
J gene: TRBJ1-2; clone size: many; V gene: TRBV29-1; D gene: .; CDR3 protein: CSVEPGQDRPGYTF; CDR3 DNA: TGCAGCGTTGAGCCGGGGCAGGACCGACCGGGCTACACCTTC
J gene: TRBJ1-5; clone size: once; V gene: TRBV19; D gene: .; CDR3 protein: CASIQPSRGGWDQPQHF; CDR3 DNA: TGTGCCAGTATCCAACCCAGTCGGGGGGGCTGGGATCAGCCCCAGCATTTT
J gene: TRBJ2-3; clone size: few; V gene: TRBV6-1; D gene: TRBD2; CDR3 protein: CASEASGILTDTQYF; CDR3 DNA: TGTGCCAGCGAGGCTAGCGGGATTCTCACAGATACGCAGTATTTT
J gene: TRBJ2-7; clone size: many; V gene: TRBV20-1; D gene: .; CDR3 protein: CSASGAGNEQYF; CDR3 DNA: TGCAGTGCTAGCGGGGCAGGGAACGAGCAGTACTTC
J gene: TRBJ2-2; clone size: many; V gene: TRBV11-2; D gene: .; CDR3 protein: CASSITGELFF; CDR3 DNA: TGTGCCAGCAGTATCACCGGGGAGCTGTTTTTT
J gene: TRBJ2-2; clone size: .; V gene: TRBV7-8; D gene: TRBD1; CDR3 protein: CASSPRGQGSTGELFF; CDR3 DNA: TGTGCCAGCAGCCCCCGGGGACAGGGAAGCACCGGGGAGCTGTTTTTT
J gene: TRBJ2-1; clone size: many; V gene: TRBV11-1; D gene: .; CDR3 protein: CASSLSRTTREQFF; CDR3 DNA: TGTGCCAGCAGCTTGAGTCGGACCACTAGAGAGCAGTTCTTC
J gene: TRBJ1-5; clone size: few; V gene: TRBV30; D gene: .; CDR3 protein: CAWSALGNQPQHF; CDR3 DNA: TGTGCCTGGAGTGCCCTTGGAAATCAGCCCCAGCATTTT
J gene: TRBJ1-6; clone size: few; V gene: TRBV6-2/TRBV6-3; D gene: .; CDR3 protein: CASSGGGGTPLHF; CDR3 DNA: TGTGCCAGCAGCGGCGGGGGAGGGACACCCCTCCACTTT
J gene: TRBJ2-1; clone size: .; V gene: TRBV15; D gene: .; CDR3 protein: CATSRDLANNEQFF; CDR3 DNA: TGTGCCACCAGCAGAGATCTAGCGAACAATGAGCAGTTCTTC
J gene: TRBJ2-5; clone size: many; V gene: TRBV20-1; D gene: TRBD1; CDR3 protein: CSAAGTAQETQYF; CDR3 DNA: TGCAGTGCTGCCGGGACAGCACAAGAGACCCAGTACTTC
J gene: TRBJ1-2; clone size: many; V gene: TRBV6-1; D gene: TRBD1; CDR3 protein: CASTYRDSNYGYTF; CDR3 DNA: TGTGCCAGCACTTACCGGGACAGTAACTATGGCTACACCTTC
J gene: TRBJ1-1; clone size: .; V gene: TRBV28; D gene: TRBD1; CDR3 protein: CASSSQGEWYTEAFF; CDR3 DNA: TGTGCCAGCAGCTCCCAGGGGGAGTGGTACACTGAAGCTTTCTTT
J gene: TRBJ1-2; clone size: .; V gene: TRBV7-9; D gene: .; CDR3 protein: CASSGENYGYTF; CDR3 DNA: TGTGCCAGCAGCGGGGAGAACTATGGCTACACCTTC
J gene: TRBJ2-1; clone size: .; V gene: TRBV7-9; D gene: TRBD2; CDR3 protein: CASSYGTSATMKQFF; CDR3 DNA: TGTGCCAGCAGCTACGGGACTAGCGCTACAATGAAGCAGTTCTTC
J gene: TRBJ2-7; clone size: few; V gene: TRBV11-2; D gene: TRBD2; CDR3 protein: CASSTGGGGTYEQYF; CDR3 DNA: TGTGCCAGCAGCACGGGGGGGGGGGGGACTTACGAGCAGTACTTC
J gene: TRBJ2-7; clone size: many; V gene: TRBV20-1; D gene: TRBD2; CDR3 protein: CSAHFAGGYEQYF; CDR3 DNA: TGCAGTGCTCATTTCGCGGGAGGGTACGAGCAGTACTTC
J gene: TRBJ2-2; clone size: many; V gene: TRBV7-2; D gene: .; CDR3 protein: CASSLSQSYTGELFF; CDR3 DNA: TGTGCCAGCAGCTTATCCCAAAGTTACACCGGGGAGCTGTTTTTT
J gene: TRBJ2-2; clone size: .; V gene: TRBV28; D gene: TRBD2; CDR3 protein: CASSSLGLAGAAGGELFF; CDR3 DNA: TGTGCCAGCAGTTCCCTGGGGTTAGCGGGAGCGGCCGGCGGGGAGCTGTTTTTT
J gene: TRBJ1-2; clone size: many; V gene: TRBV5-1; D gene: .; CDR3 protein: CASRENYGYTF; CDR3 DNA: TGCGCCAGCAGGGAGAACTATGGCTACACCTTC
J gene: TRBJ1-4; clone size: many; V gene: TRBV28; D gene: .; CDR3 protein: CASRPNRELNEKLFF; CDR3 DNA: TGTGCCAGCAGACCGAACAGGGAACTTAATGAAAAACTGTTTTTT
J gene: TRBJ2-7; clone size: few; V gene: TRBV5-1; D gene: TRBD1; CDR3 protein: CASSMGQPFYEQYF; CDR3 DNA: TGCGCCAGCAGCATGGGACAGCCGTTCTACGAGCAGTACTTC
J gene: TRBJ2-2; clone size: many; V gene: TRBV9; D gene: .; CDR3 protein: CASSPSDTRTGELFF; CDR3 DNA: TGTGCCAGCAGCCCCTCGGACACGCGAACCGGGGAGCTGTTTTTT
J gene: TRBJ2-7; clone size: many; V gene: TRBV7-8; D gene: .; CDR3 protein: CASSLRGGGHTYEQYF; CDR3 DNA: TGTGCCAGCAGCTTAAGGGGGGGCGGGCACACCTACGAGCAGTACTTC
J gene: TRBJ2-3; clone size: .; V gene: TRBV10-3; D gene: TRBD2; CDR3 protein: CAISRGGTDTQYF; CDR3 DNA: TGTGCCATCAGTCGGGGGGGTACAGATACGCAGTATTTT
J gene: TRBJ2-3; clone size: .; V gene: TRBV4-1; D gene: TRBD2; CDR3 protein: CASSRGLAGEGAFTDTQYF; CDR3 DNA: TGCGCCAGCAGCCGGGGACTAGCGGGAGAGGGGGCCTTCACAGATACGCAGTATTTT
J gene: TRBJ1-2; clone size: many; V gene: TRBV6-1; D gene: .; CDR3 protein: CASSVGGSNYGYTF; CDR3 DNA: TGTGCCAGCAGCGTAGGAGGCTCTAACTATGGCTACACCTTC
J gene: TRBJ2-7; clone size: many; V gene: TRBV7-9; D gene: .; CDR3 protein: CASSSREKSYEQYF; CDR3 DNA: TGTGCCAGCAGCTCCCGGGAAAAATCCTACGAGCAGTACTTC
J gene: TRBJ2-1; clone size: many; V gene: TRBV7-3; D gene: .; CDR3 protein: CASSTLGGEQFF; CDR3 DNA: TGTGCCAGCAGCACCCTAGGCGGTGAGCAGTTCTTC
J gene: TRBJ2-1; clone size: .; V gene: TRBV5-1; D gene: .; CDR3 protein: CASSLAVGGYNEQFF; CDR3 DNA: TGCGCCAGCAGCCTCGCAGTGGGGGGCTACAATGAGCAGTTCTTC
J gene: TRBJ1-2; clone size: many; V gene: TRBV30; D gene: .; CDR3 protein: CAWGGAEGYTF; CDR3 DNA: TGTGCCTGGGGGGGCGCCGAGGGCTACACCTTC
J gene: TRBJ2-7; clone size: many; V gene: TRBV7-2; D gene: .; CDR3 protein: CASSLAGSGPSYEQYF; CDR3 DNA: TGTGCCAGCAGCTTAGCGGGCAGCGGGCCTTCCTACGAGCAGTACTTC
J gene: TRBJ2-2; clone size: .; V gene: TRBV20-1; D gene: TRBD2; CDR3 protein: CSARLAGGVGELFF; CDR3 DNA: TGCAGTGCACGACTAGCGGGAGGGGTCGGGGAGCTGTTTTTT
J gene: TRBJ2-7; clone size: few; V gene: TRBV19; D gene: TRBD1; CDR3 protein: CASSPSGQPYEQYF; CDR3 DNA: TGTGCCAGTAGTCCATCGGGACAGCCCTACGAGCAGTACTTC
J gene: TRBJ2-7; clone size: few; V gene: TRBV9; D gene: .; CDR3 protein: CASSVDLTSYEQYF; CDR3 DNA: TGTGCCAGCAGCGTAGACCTAACGTCCTACGAGCAGTACTTC
J gene: TRBJ2-2; clone size: few; V gene: TRBV5-1; D gene: .; CDR3 protein: CASAKAEELFF; CDR3 DNA: TGCGCCAGCGCAAAAGCGGAGGAGCTGTTTTTT
J gene: TRBJ2-5; clone size: many; V gene: TRBV20-1; D gene: TRBD2; CDR3 protein: CSARDGLAGSLETQYF; CDR3 DNA: TGCAGTGCTAGAGATGGGCTAGCGGGTTCCCTAGAGACCCAGTACTTC
J gene: TRBJ2-1; clone size: many; V gene: TRBV12-3/TRBV12-4; D gene: TRBD2; CDR3 protein: CASSPTLAENYNEQFF; CDR3 DNA: TGTGCCAGCAGTCCTACGCTAGCGGAGAACTACAATGAGCAGTTCTTC